This T cell receptor beta chain originates from a study of OX40 agonist ivuxolimab in advanced cancers. The CDR3 consists of 14 residues. Trimming left V 1 base short and J 3 bases short, with 9 bases between. From germline, CDR1 is MNHNS and CDR2 SASEGT. The method was immunoSEQ multiplex PCR; TCRdb's version includes in-frame clones alone and lacks a portion of them. The repertoire holds about 100,000 clones, with around 94% as singletons. The material sequenced was CD4+ or CD8+ T cells sorted from blood, taken in a trial of the OX40 agonist ivuxolimab. This chain links TRBV6-1 with TRBJ1-2, with D tentatively TRBD1 (5 bases). The sequence was obtained from an adult with an advanced solid tumor such as melanoma, head and neck, liver or kidney cancer. The CDR3 is CASSEGPGHYGYTF. CDR3 in DNA: TGTGCCAGCAGTGAAGGACCGGGACACTATGGCTACACCTTC.